This T cell receptor (beta chain) was captured by sequencing in a study of blood T cell repertoires in COVID-19. Study summary: Samples came from the United States, Italy and Spain, spanning acute and convalescent COVID-19. The analysed material was cDNA or gDNA that came from T cells, B-cell-depleted T cells, or PBMCs.

Authors' methods: Estimation of nucleated cell counts was performed using reference gene primer amplification. Profiled with immunoSEQ multiplex PCR; TCRdb holds only in-frame clones, not every one. The DNA gave D and trimming, while V, J and clone size come from that table. The sample has around 300,000 clones, more than 80% seen once. Germline CDR1 LNHNV, CDR2 YYDKDF (reference sequence). Trimming took 5 bases from V and 6 from J; bases not matched to a gene: 8. The CDR3 has 14 residues. The chain has TRBV15 and TRBJ1-2, with 8 bases aligning to TRBD1. The receptor was derived from a woman in her twenties or thirties with active or convalescent COVID-19. The sequenced sample was peripheral blood. CDR3 bases: TGTGCCACCAGCGACTCAGGGGGCGGAAATGGCTACACCTTC. This translates into CATSDSGGGNGYTF.